The entry that follows covers one TCR beta chain sequence. The sample belongs to a study of response to subunit inactivated influenza vaccine. One entry per CDR3 protein results from TCRdb running MiXCR on the RT-PCR reads. This sample has 300,000 to 350,000 distinct CDR3 sequences, with 22% found just once. This sample comprised PBMCs from blood, obtained less than 22 months after vaccination. This receptor was identified in a man aged 50 to 75 who received an inactivated influenza vaccine.

The CDR3 bases are TGTGCCAGCAGCTTTAGTACCTCTGGAAACACCATATATTTT. Its translation is CASSFSTSGNTIYF. V usage is TRBV7-9 and J usage is TRBJ1-3; D not certain. The length of the CDR3 is 14 residues. V lost 3 bases and J 0 bases, leaving 6 bases between the germline ends. CDR1 and CDR2 (germline): SEHNR, FQNEAQ (reference sequence).